This entry lists 6 T cell receptor beta chains sequenced from one sample in a study of T cell repertoires in cytomegalovirus infection. Their recognized antigens are unknown. Each CDR3 protein gets one entry after TCRdb re-called the reads with MiXCR. The table has about a million distinct CDR3 sequences, approximately 31% seen once. The specimen was cultured CD8+ T cells from PBMCs, collected from culture after CMV antigen stimulation. Every receptor here comes from a human donor in good health (CMV status not recorded). Some clones in this sample may be carry-over from other donors' samples.

The chain combines TRBV7-9 with TRBJ2-1; D gene uncertain. Trimming stripped 6 bases from V and 8 bases from J, with 14 bases between. The CDR3 extends over 13 amino acids. Looked up from germline, CDR1 is SEHNR and CDR2 is FQNEAQ (reference sequence). The CDR3 here is CASSFTLGDEQFF. The CDR3 nucleotides are TGTGCCAGCAGTTTTACCCTAGGCGATGAGCAGTTCTTC.

In this sample, this clonotype turned up a few times. As DNA, the CDR3 is TGTGCCAGCAGTTTTCACCCCGAACAAGAGACCCAGTACTTC. It specifies CASSFHPEQETQYF. V usage is TRBV27 and J usage is TRBJ2-5; D remains ambiguous. CDR1 is MNHEY and CDR2 is SMNVEV in the germline V gene (reference sequence). The CDR3 runs 14 residues. The V end was cut by 3 bases, the J end by 2 bases, with 10 bases between.

The rearrangement links TRBV5-1 to TRBJ1-1; 9 positions match TRBD1. Germline V gives CDR1 SGHRS, CDR2 YFSETQ. With 10 bases clipped from V and 6 bases from J, the junction kept 10 bases outside the gene matches. CDR3 length: 13 amino acids. The CDR3 DNA is TGCGCCTCCTCGGACAGGGGTTGGTCTGAAGCTTTCTTT. It specifies CASSDRGWSEAFF.

This clonotype was detected a few times. The J gene is TRBJ2-7, the V gene TRBV2; a possible D gene is TRBD2 (5 bases). Germline lookup yields CDR1 SNHLY and CDR2 FYNNEI. Trimming left V 4 bases short and J 5 bases short, with 12 bases between. The CDR3 contains 13 residues. The CDR3 spells CASSVRVIHEQYF. In DNA form, the CDR3 reads TGTGCCAGCAGTGTGCGGGTGATCCACGAGCAGTACTTC.

This clonotype showed up just a few times. The chain couples TRBV9 to TRBJ2-6; D is unclear. V lost 0 bases and J lost 5, with 0 bases in between. Germline V gene data show CDR1 as SGDLS and CDR2 as YYNGEE. There are 12 residues in the CDR3. The CDR3 sequence is CASSVGANVLTF. The DNA of the CDR3 is TGTGCCAGCAGCGTAGGGGCCAACGTCCTGACTTTC. The full variable domain, rest sourced from reference TRBV9 and TRBJ2-6, is DSGVTQTPKHLITATGQRVTLRCSPRSGDLSVYWYQQSLDQGLQFLIQYYNGEERAKGNILERFSAQQFPDLHSELNLSSLELGDSALYFCASSVGANVLTFGAGSRLTVL.

This clonotype was counted many times. The chain uses TRBV7-8 and TRBJ2-3, with 9 bases aligning to TRBD1. Trimming at V came to 5 bases and at J to 4 bases, leaving 10 bases not matched to a gene. CDR1 SGHVS and CDR2 FQNEAQ come from the germline V gene. This CDR3 has 16 residues. CDR3 in amino acids: CASSTGQGVFSDTQYF. For the CDR3, the DNA is TGTGCCAGCAGCACGGGACAGGGTGTATTCTCAGATACGCAGTATTTT.